The rows below give T cell receptor beta chains drawn from one sample of a study of blood T cell repertoires in COVID-19. Sequenced by immunoSEQ multiplex PCR; TCRdb stores in-frame clones only, minus some. The sample lists about 260,000 clones, roughly 90% occurring once. The specimen sequenced was peripheral blood. The receptors here all came from a man aged 30-40 years with active or convalescent COVID-19. The CDR3 runs from the conserved cysteine through the conserved F or W.

length | V | CDR3
15 | TRBV4-1 | CASSQDSSSGNTIYF
17 | TRBV30 | CAWRWVDRGFYNSPLHF
20 | TRBV9 | CASSLVEIGQGAGVTGELFF
18 | TRBV9 | CASSVRTSGGINTGELFF
15 | TRBV9 | CASSAGQGAPDTQYF
14 | TRBV2 | CASSDGSGNEKLFF
16 | TRBV2 | CASNPGLADRADTQYF
16 | TRBV5-1 | CASSLATGGLYDEQYF
13 | TRBV7-9 | CASSLVLAETQYF
17 | TRBV19 | CASSDVNRGLNTGELFF
15 | TRBV6-5 | CASNNPGVSSEKLFF
15 | TRBV4-1 | CASSQVGGQVGELFF
14 | TRBV27 | CASSPRDRVYEQYF
15 | TRBV7-6 | CASSPEQGILHEQYF
14 | TRBV4-2 | CASSQLYRAHGYTF
16 | TRBV20-1 | CSASSVLADITDTQYF
15 | TRBV19 | CASSIRESRVYGYTF
13 | TRBV3-1/TRBV3-2 | CASRGQPNSPLHF
14 | TRBV5-8 | CASSFWGLNTEAFF
13 | TRBV5-1 | CASSLGGNSPLHF
16 | TRBV4-1 | CASSQEGRNSNQPQHF
11 | TRBV7-9 | CASREGVGYTF
17 | TRBV20-1 | CSASPASGGIGTDTQYF
12 | TRBV10-3 | CATQKTVFGYTF
15 | TRBV1 | CTSSQVSEGCTEAFF
14 | TRBV19 | CASSTPGETGELFF
18 | TRBV5-1 | CASSLAGTSGGATDTQYF
14 | TRBV7-2 | CASSFYRGDTEAFF
15 | TRBV7-2 | CASSLETGQGRVPFF
15 | TRBV7-2 | CASTSGQMNTDTQYF
15 | TRBV6-2/TRBV6-3 | CASSPRWQGNTEAFF
13 | TRBV24-1 | CATTGGDAYEQYF
14 | TRBV6-5 | CASTRGSAPYEQYF
16 | TRBV11-2 | CASSRYPGQGAHEAFF
14 | TRBV4-1 | CASSRGGANEKLFF
15 | TRBV4-2 | CASSQEGTSGGPVYF
13 | TRBV7-9 | CASSPTGRDEQFF
12 | TRBV5-4 | CASSSPGQPQHF
15 | TRBV15 | CATSGGQGRYNEQFF
14 | TRBV7-8 | CASSLERGQETQYF
14 | TRBV27 | CASSLYVGGEKLFF
15 | TRBV5-6 | CASSLLPQGTNEQFF
15 | TRBV2 | CASRNQTGYNYGYTF
15 | TRBV30 | CAWSFYGRRYYEQYF
13 | TRBV5-1 | CASSPQTGTGLYF